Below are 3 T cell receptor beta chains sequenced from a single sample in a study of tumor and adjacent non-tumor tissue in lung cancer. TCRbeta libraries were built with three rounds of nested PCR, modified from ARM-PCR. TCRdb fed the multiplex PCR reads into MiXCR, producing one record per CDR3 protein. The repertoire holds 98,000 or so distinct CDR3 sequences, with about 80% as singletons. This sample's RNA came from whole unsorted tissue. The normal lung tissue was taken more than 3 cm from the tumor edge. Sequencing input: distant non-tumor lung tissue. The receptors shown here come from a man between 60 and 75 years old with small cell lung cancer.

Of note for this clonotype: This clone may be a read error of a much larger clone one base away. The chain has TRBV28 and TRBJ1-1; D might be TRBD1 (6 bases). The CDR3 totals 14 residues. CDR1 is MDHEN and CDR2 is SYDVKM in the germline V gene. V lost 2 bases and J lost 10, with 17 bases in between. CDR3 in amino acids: CASSLIKGGVGAFF. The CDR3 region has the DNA TGTGCCAGCAGTTTAATAAAGGGGGGAGTTGGAGCTTTCTTT. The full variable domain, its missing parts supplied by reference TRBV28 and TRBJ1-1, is DVKVTQSSRYLVKRTGEKVFLECVQDMDHENMFWYRQDPGLGLRLIYFSYDVKMKEKGDIPEGYSVSREKKERFSLILESASTNQTSMYLCASSLIKGGVGAFFGQGTRLTVV.

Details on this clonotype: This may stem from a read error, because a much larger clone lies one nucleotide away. This CDR3 reads CSARDRASGSYNEQFF. CDR3 bases: TGCAGTGCTAGAGACCGTGCTAGCGGGAGTTACAATGAGCAGTTCTTC. This rearrangement joins TRBV20-1 to TRBJ2-1, with 10 positions matching TRBD2. The V segment lost 0 bases and the J segment 4 bases; nucleotides outside the gene matches: 6. Germline loops: CDR1 DFQATT, CDR2 SNEGSKA (reference sequence). The CDR3 consists of 16 residues.

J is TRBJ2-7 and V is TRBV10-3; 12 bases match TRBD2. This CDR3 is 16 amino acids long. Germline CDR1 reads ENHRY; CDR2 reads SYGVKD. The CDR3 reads CAISDPRTSGNYEHYV. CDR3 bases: TGTGCCATCAGTGACCCCAGGACTAGCGGGAATTACGAGCATTACGTC.